The 26 T cell receptor beta chains below all came from one sample that was sequenced in a study of blood T cells in healthy people across ages. A second PCR, run for about 6 to 12 cycles, used a sample-barcoded 5' primer plus a J-beta primer mix. TCRdb ran MiXCR on the 5' RACE reads and lists one entry per CDR3 protein. This sample yields hundreds of thousands of distinct CDR3 sequences, of which roughly 41% are seen a single time; 25% to 35% belongs to the top ten. The sample comprised blood. These receptors were collected from an elderly man in good health.

The chain couples TRBV21-1 to TRBJ2-5; the table's D call of TRBD1 was not tested on the DNA. TRBV21-1 is a pseudogene. This CDR3 is built from 15 residues. The CDR3 reads CASSKDPLLSNEQYF. The CDR3 nucleotides are TGTGCCAGCAGCAAAGACCCCCTACTGAGCAATGAGCAGTACTTC.

V gene TRBV10-3 combines with J gene TRBJ2-5; 7 bases fit TRBD1. The CDR3 length is 12 residues. Germline V gives CDR1 ENHRY, CDR2 SYGVKD. V shed 6 bases, J shed 11 bases, and the junction held 9 bases outside the gene matches. CDR3: CAISDRVGEQYF. The CDR3 DNA reads as TGTGCCATCAGCGACAGGGTGGGTGAGCAGTACTTC.

This clonotype occurred a few times. The V gene is TRBV2, the J gene TRBJ1-2; tentatively, D is TRBD1 (5 bases). The germline gives CDR1 SNHLY, CDR2 FYNNEI. V shed 0 bases and J shed 8 bases, with 19 bases lying between them. CDR3 length: 16 amino acids. The CDR3 protein is CASSEASAREWWGYTF. The CDR3 DNA sequence: TGTGCCAGCAGTGAAGCGAGTGCCAGGGAATGGTGGGGCTACACCTTC.

CDR3 in amino acids: CASSFGLARNNEQFF. In DNA form, the CDR3 reads TGTGCCAGCAGTTTCGGACTAGCGCGCAACAATGAGCAGTTCTTC. The V call is TRBV6-2 or TRBV6-3, the J call TRBJ2-1; 9 nucleotides match TRBD2. With 4 bases clipped from V and 5 bases from J, the junction kept 6 bases outside the gene matches. Germline V gene lookup returns CDR1 MNHEY and CDR2 SVGEGT. The CDR3 spans 15 residues.

The genes are TRBV12-3 or TRBV12-4 and TRBJ2-7; 7 nucleotides line up with TRBD2. This CDR3 contains 12 residues. J lost 6 bases, V lost 6 bases, and 5 bases had no gene match. The CDR3 region is CASSPRLAEQYF. CDR3 in DNA: TGTGCCAGCAGCCCGAGACTAGCCGAGCAGTACTTC.

The genes are TRBV5-1 and TRBJ2-4; D perhaps matches TRBD2 (5 bases). V was cut by 4 bases and J by 4 bases, with 15 bases left in between. The CDR3 runs to 15 residues. Germline assignment: CDR1 SGHRS and CDR2 YFSETQ. This chain's CDR3 is CASSTYRPGKNIQYF. In nucleotides, the CDR3 is TGCGCCAGCAGCACCTACCGTCCGGGGAAAAACATTCAGTACTTC.

This clonotype was observed many times. The chain carries TRBV10-2 and TRBJ2-7, with 8 bases aligning to TRBD2. This CDR3 spans 16 amino acids. V trimming: 3 bases; J trimming: 0 bases; junction bases outside the gene matches: 7. Germline V gene data show CDR1 as WSHSY and CDR2 as SAAADI. The CDR3 loop reads CASSDTEREFSYEQYF. The CDR3 DNA follows: TGCGCCAGCAGTGATACTGAGCGGGAGTTCTCCTACGAGCAGTACTTC.

The rearrangement joins TRBV6-5 to TRBJ2-4; a possible D gene is TRBD2 (6 bases). The DNA end is more similar to TRBJ2-7, so the J call may be wrong. From germline, CDR1 is MNHEY and CDR2 SVGAGI. CDR3 length equals 14 residues. The CDR3 coding sequence is TGTGCCAGCAGGGAGACAGCGGGCCCCTACGAGCAGTACTTC. Translated: CASRETAGPYEQYF.

In its sample, this clonotype was seen once. This CDR3 reads CASSQSGTGPISGNTIYF. The CDR3, as DNA: TGTGCCAGCAGCCAATCGGGGACAGGTCCTATCTCTGGAAACACCATATATTTT. This sequence joins TRBV16 and TRBJ1-3; 8 bases line up with TRBD1. Trimming removed 0 bases from V and 0 bases from J; junction bases left unmatched: 7. Germline-derived CDR1 and CDR2 are KGHSY and FQNENV. The CDR3 contains 18 residues.

Comment on this clonotype: This may be a read error, as it is one base from a much larger clone. The chain recombines TRBV2 with TRBJ2-1; 8 nucleotides agree with TRBD1. The CDR3 length is 13 residues. The J segment lost 10 bases and the V segment lost 8 bases, leaving 10 bases of the junction unmatched. CDR1 is SNHLY, CDR2 FYNNEI, per germline. The CDR3: CASGFRGLGEQFF. The DNA of the CDR3 is TGTGCCAGCGGTTTCAGGGGGCTAGGGGAGCAGTTCTTC. The full variable domain, with the rest looked up from reference TRBV2 and TRBJ2-1, is EPEVTQTPSHQVTQMGQEVILRCVPISNHLYFYWYRQILGQKVEFLVSFYNNEISEKSEIFDDQFSVERPDGSNFTLKIRSTKLEDSAMYFCASGFRGLGEQFFGPGTRLTVL.

The chain has TRBV7-3 and TRBJ2-5; 7 bases match TRBD1. This CDR3 is 14 amino acids long. Germline values: CDR1 SGHTA, CDR2 FQGTGA. The J segment lost 1 base and the V segment lost 5 bases, leaving 4 bases of the junction unmatched. In nucleotides, the CDR3 is TGTGCCAGCAGCGCAGGGGGTCCCCAAGAGACCCAGTACTTC. This translates into CASSAGGPQETQYF.

A few counts support this clonotype. Since a much larger clone is just one base distant, this may be a read error. The chain carries TRBV11-2 and TRBJ1-2, with no clear D. The CDR3 is made up of 13 amino acids. CDR1 and CDR2 from the germline V gene are SGHAT and FQNNGV. The CDR3 nucleotides are TGTGCCAGCAGCGTAGATTATGACTATGGCTACACCTTC. Protein sequence: CASSVDYDYGYTF.

This clonotype occurred many times. J is TRBJ2-5 and V is TRBV27; the D gene is possibly TRBD1 (5 bases). Germline V lookup: CDR1 MNHEY, CDR2 SMNVEV (reference sequence). The CDR3 covers 14 residues. Trimming stripped 3 bases from V and 2 bases from J, with 10 bases between. The CDR3 DNA is TGTGCCAGCAGTTTCGGCAGGGTTCAAGAGACCCAGTACTTC. As protein: CASSFGRVQETQYF.

Comment on this clonotype: A much larger clone differs by one base, so this may be a read error. This chain joins TRBV7-2 and TRBJ2-5; possibly TRBD1 or TRBD2 for D (5 bases each). The CDR3 spans 14 residues. With 5 bases removed from V and 3 bases from J, the gap between germline ends came to 13 bases. Germline V gene lookup returns CDR1 SGHTA and CDR2 FQGNSA. CDR3 in DNA: TGTGCCAGCAGCGTAAATTGGGGGAAAGAGACCCAGTACTTC. It encodes CASSVNWGKETQYF.

The J gene is TRBJ2-3, the V gene TRBV6-6, with TRBD2 identical over 7 bases. CDR3 length: 13 amino acids. Germline trimming cut 0 bases from V and 14 bases from J; bases unmatched to any gene: 8. CDR1 is MNHNY and CDR2 is SVGAGI in the germline V gene (reference sequence). The CDR3 DNA is TGTGCCAGCAGTTACTCTCAAAGCGGGGATTTGTATTTT. Encoded protein: CASSYSQSGDLYF.

On this clonotype itself: This clone may be a read error of a much larger clone one base away. J is TRBJ1-2 and V is TRBV27; 9 bases agree with TRBD1. Unmatched junction bases numbered 9, after V lost 5 bases and J lost 8 bases. Looked up from germline, CDR1 is MNHEY and CDR2 is SMNVEV (reference sequence). The CDR3 has 14 amino acids. CDR3 in DNA: TGTGCCAGCAGTGTCACGGGACAGGGTGAAGGCTACACCTTC. It encodes CASSVTGQGEGYTF.

This chain links TRBV20-1 with TRBJ2-7; D uncertain. The CDR3 sequence is 15 residues long. CDR1 and CDR2 (germline): DFQATT, SNEGSKA (reference sequence). The ends were cut back, 6 bases at V and 3 bases at J, with 21 bases in the middle. The CDR3 is CSATSPQVSYYEQYF. CDR3 DNA sequence: TGCAGTGCCACAAGTCCCCAGGTCTCATACTACGAGCAGTACTTC.

The V call is TRBV20-1, the J call TRBJ2-1, with D possibly being TRBD1 (5 bases). The end of the DNA fits TRBJ2-7 better, so the J call may be wrong. Germline CDR1 and CDR2: DFQATT and SNEGSKA (reference sequence). This CDR3 region has 16 residues. As DNA, the CDR3 is TGCAGTGCTTTATATAGGCAGGGTGGGGCCTACAATGAGCAGTACTTC. It encodes CSALYRQGGAYNEQYF.

The chain recombines TRBV14 with TRBJ2-5; D unclear. The J call could be wrong; TRBJ2-7 is a better fit for the DNA end. Germline assignment: CDR1 SGHDN and CDR2 FVKESK. The CDR3 length is 13 residues. CDR3 region: CASSQDIWGEQYF. The CDR3 DNA is TGTGCCAGCAGCCAAGATATCTGGGGCGAGCAGTACTTC.

This clonotype was observed at least ten times. The rearrangement joins TRBV20-1 to TRBJ2-7; D possibly corresponds to TRBD1 (6 bases). The CDR3 is 12 residues long. V was cut by 5 bases and J by 2 bases, with 10 bases left in between. Per germline, CDR1 DFQATT and CDR2 SNEGSKA (reference sequence). The DNA for the CDR3 is TGCAGTGCTTATGACAGGACCTACGAGCAGTACTTC. Residues: CSAYDRTYEQYF.

This clonotype has only one observation. The junction does not match germline at one end; this may be a read error. The chain couples TRBV4-3 to TRBJ1-2, with a possible D match to TRBD1 (5 bases). The CDR3 loop spans 13 amino acids. Per the germline V gene, CDR1 is LGHNA and CDR2 is YSLEER. The CDR3 nucleotides read TGCGCCAGCAGCCACCGGGGCCGCTATAGCTACACCTTC. Its translation: CASSHRGRYSYTF.

This clonotype has just a few counts. The chain joins TRBV10-1 to TRBJ2-4; perhaps TRBD2 as D (5 bases). Trimming cost V 0 bases and J 0 bases, with 15 bases left between them. Germline-derived CDR1 and CDR2 are WNHNN and SYGVQD (reference sequence). The CDR3 totals 18 residues. CDR3 DNA: TGCGCCAGCAGTGAGTCCTCAGGCGGAGGATCAGCCAAAAACATTCAGTACTTC. It is translated as CASSESSGGGSAKNIQYF.

This clonotype was picked up a small number of times. V and J are TRBV7-2 and TRBJ1-2, with TRBD1 as a possible D gene (5 bases). Germline CDR1 reads SGHTA; CDR2 reads FQGNSA. The CDR3 consists of 13 residues. V was pared by 0 bases and J by 6 bases, with 8 bases between. The CDR3 reads CASSLASRDGYTF. The CDR3 coding sequence is TGTGCCAGCAGCTTAGCGTCCAGGGATGGCTACACCTTC.

This chain links TRBV5-8 with TRBJ2-3; 9 bases match TRBD1. J gave up 1 base and V 10 bases, and 10 bases lay outside the gene matches. The CDR3 is 15 residues long. CDR1 and CDR2 from the germline V gene are SGHTS and YDEGEE. The CDR3, as DNA: TGTGCCGCGGCAGCCGGGACAGGGCGCACAGATACGCAGTATTTT. It codes for CAAAAGTGRTDTQYF.

Concerning this clonotype: A read error may explain this, as a much larger clone is one base away. The V call is TRBV6-2 or TRBV6-3, the J call TRBJ1-2; D uncertain. The CDR3 sequence is 13 residues long. From germline, CDR1 is MNHEY and CDR2 SVGEGT. V was cut by 5 bases and J by 2 bases, with 9 bases left in between. The chain's CDR3 is CASSVSSNYGYTF. The CDR3, as DNA: TGTGCCAGCAGTGTCTCATCAAACTATGGCTACACCTTC.

V usage is TRBV7-2 and J usage is TRBJ2-4; 7 bases map to TRBD2. Per germline, CDR1 SGHTA and CDR2 FQGNSA. V dropped 1 base and J dropped 13; count of bases not matched to a gene: 16. The CDR3 runs to 16 residues. In DNA form, the CDR3 reads TGTGCCAGCAGCTTAGGTAGCGGGCCAGCCAGGTGGGAGCAGTACTTC. It yields the protein CASSLGSGPARWEQYF.